This TCR beta chain was identified during a study of T cell responses to AZD1222 COVID-19 vaccine. V lost 5 bases to trimming and J lost 0 bases, with 14 bases between them. The CDR3 length is 15 residues. Germline CDR1 is SGHVS and CDR2 is FNYEAQ. TCRdb keeps only in-frame clones here, not all; method: immunoSEQ multiplex PCR. The data show about 130,000 clones, about 90% seen once. V is TRBV7-6 and J is TRBJ2-7; D remains ambiguous. This TCR was sampled from an adult in good health. This material consisted of peripheral blood, taken on day 0 of AZD1222 vaccination. CDR3 protein: CASSPYPDTSYEQYF. DNA for the CDR3: TGTGCCAGCAGCCCCTACCCTGATACCTCCTACGAGCAGTACTTC.